Shown below are 2 T cell receptor beta chains from a single sample sequenced in a study of blood T cell repertoires in COVID-19. The table came from immunoSEQ multiplex PCR; TCRdb's copy has only in-frame clones and leaves some out. The data show roughly 300,000 clones, approximately 85% seen once. Sequencing used peripheral blood. These receptors originate from a woman in her forties or fifties with acute or convalescent COVID-19.

This chain joins TRBV5-1 and TRBJ1-1, with D possibly being TRBD1 (5 bases). The V gene's germline CDR1 is SGHRS and CDR2 YFSETQ. The CDR3 sequence is 14 residues long. The V end lost 4 bases, the J end lost 1 base, and 11 bases lay between the germline ends. CDR3 sequence (DNA): TGCGCCAGCAGCACACAGGTCGCGAACACTGAAGCTTTCTTT. Encoded protein: CASSTQVANTEAFF.

The V and J genes are TRBV3-1 (or the pseudogene TRBV3-2) and TRBJ2-7, with TRBD1 matching over 10 bases. V dropped 0 bases and J dropped 4; count of bases not matched to a gene: 6. CDR1 and CDR2 (germline): LGHDT, YNNKEL (reference sequence). The CDR3 is 16 amino acids. CDR3 protein: CASSQDATGGSYEQYF. DNA for the CDR3: TGTGCCAGCAGCCAAGATGCGACAGGGGGCTCATACGAGCAGTACTTC.